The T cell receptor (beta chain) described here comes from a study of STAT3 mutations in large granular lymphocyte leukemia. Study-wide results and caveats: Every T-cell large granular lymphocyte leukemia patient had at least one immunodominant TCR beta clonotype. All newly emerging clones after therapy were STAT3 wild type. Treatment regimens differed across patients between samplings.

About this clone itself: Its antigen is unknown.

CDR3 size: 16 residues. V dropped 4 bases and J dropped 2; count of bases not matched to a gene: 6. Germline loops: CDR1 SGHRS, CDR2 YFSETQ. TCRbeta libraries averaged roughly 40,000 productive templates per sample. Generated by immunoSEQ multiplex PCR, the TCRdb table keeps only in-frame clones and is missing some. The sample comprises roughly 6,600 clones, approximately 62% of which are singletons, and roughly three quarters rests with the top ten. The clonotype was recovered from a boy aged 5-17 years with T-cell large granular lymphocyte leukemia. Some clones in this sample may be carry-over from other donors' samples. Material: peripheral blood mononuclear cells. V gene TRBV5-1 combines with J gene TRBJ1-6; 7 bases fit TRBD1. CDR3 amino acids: CASSLGQAAYNSPLHF. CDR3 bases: TGCGCCAGCAGCCTCGGACAGGCTGCCTATAATTCACCCCTCCACTTT. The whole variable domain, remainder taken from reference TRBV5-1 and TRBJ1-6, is KAGVTQTPRYLIKTRGQQVTLSCSPISGHRSVSWYQQTPGQGLQFLFEYFSETQRNKGNFPGRFSGRQFSNSRSEMNVSTLELGDSALYLCASSLGQAAYNSPLHFGNGTRLTVT.